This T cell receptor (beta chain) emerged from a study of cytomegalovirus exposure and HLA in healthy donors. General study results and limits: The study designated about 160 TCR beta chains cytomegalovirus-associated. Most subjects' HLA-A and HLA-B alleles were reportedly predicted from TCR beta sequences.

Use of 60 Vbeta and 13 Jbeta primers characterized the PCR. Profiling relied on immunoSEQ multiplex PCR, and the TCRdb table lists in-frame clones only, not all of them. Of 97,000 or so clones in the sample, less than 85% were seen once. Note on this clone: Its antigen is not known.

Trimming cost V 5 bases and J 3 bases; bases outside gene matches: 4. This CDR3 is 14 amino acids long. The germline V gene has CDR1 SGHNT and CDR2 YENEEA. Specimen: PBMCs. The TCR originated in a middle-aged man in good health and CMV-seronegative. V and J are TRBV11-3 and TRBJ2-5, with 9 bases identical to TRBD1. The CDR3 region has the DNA TGTGCCAGCAGCCGGGGACAGGGCAAAGAGACCCAGTACTTC. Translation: CASSRGQGKETQYF.